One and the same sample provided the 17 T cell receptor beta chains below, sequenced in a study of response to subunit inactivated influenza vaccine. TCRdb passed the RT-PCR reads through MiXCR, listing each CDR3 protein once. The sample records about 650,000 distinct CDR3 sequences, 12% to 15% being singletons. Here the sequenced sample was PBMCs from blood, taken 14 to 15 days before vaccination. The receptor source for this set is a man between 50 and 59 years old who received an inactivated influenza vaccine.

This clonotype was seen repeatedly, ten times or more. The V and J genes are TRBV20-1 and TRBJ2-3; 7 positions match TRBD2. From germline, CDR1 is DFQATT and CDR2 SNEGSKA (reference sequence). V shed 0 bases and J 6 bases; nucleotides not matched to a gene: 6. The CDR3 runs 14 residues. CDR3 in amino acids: CSARDGRGKDTQYF. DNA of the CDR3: TGCAGTGCTAGAGATGGGCGGGGGAAGGATACGCAGTATTTT.

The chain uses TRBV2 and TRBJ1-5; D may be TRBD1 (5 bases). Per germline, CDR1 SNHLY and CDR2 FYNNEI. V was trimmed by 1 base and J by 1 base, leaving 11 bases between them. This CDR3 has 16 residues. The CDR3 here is CASSEGYRRSNQPQHF. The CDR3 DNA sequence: TGTGCCAGCAGTGAAGGATACAGGAGGAGCAATCAGCCCCAGCATTTT.

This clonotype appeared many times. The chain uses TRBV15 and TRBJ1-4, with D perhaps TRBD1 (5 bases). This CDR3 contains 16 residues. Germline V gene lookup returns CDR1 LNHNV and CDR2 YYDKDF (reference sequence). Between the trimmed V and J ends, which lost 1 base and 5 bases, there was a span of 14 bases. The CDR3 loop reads CATSRGSGPPNEKLFF. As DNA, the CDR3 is TGTGCCACCAGCAGAGGATCGGGACCGCCAAATGAAAAACTGTTTTTT.

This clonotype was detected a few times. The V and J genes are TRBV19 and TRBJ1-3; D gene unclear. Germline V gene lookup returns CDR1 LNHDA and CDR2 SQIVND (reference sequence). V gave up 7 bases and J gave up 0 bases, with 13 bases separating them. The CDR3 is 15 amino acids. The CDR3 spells CASIVMAPSGNTIYF. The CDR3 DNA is TGTGCCAGTATTGTCATGGCGCCCTCTGGAAACACCATATATTTT.

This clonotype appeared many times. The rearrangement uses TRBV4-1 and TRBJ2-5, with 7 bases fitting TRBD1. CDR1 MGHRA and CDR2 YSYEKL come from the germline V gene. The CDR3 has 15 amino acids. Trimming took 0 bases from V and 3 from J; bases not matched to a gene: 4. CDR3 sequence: CASSQDWGQKETQYF. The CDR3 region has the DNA TGCGCCAGCAGCCAAGATTGGGGACAGAAAGAGACCCAGTACTTC.

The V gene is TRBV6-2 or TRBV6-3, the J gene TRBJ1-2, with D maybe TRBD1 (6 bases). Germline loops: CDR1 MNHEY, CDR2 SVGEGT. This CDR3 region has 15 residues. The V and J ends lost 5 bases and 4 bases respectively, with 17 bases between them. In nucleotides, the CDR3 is TGTGCCAGCAGTCCACCCCGGGGGCGCATCTATGGCTACACCTTC. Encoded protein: CASSPPRGRIYGYTF.

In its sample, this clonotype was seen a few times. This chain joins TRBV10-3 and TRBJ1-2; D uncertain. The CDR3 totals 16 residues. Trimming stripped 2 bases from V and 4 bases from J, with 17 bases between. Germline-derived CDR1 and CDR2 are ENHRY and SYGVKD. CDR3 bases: TGTGCCATCAGTGAGATCGGGCGGGGTCCCCTCTATGGCTACACCTTC. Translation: CAISEIGRGPLYGYTF.

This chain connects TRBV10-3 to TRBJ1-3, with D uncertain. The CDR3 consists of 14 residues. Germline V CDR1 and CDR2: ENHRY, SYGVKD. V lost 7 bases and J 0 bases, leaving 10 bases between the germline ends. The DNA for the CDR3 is TGTGCCATCATGGACGCCACCTCTGGAAACACCATATATTTT. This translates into CAIMDATSGNTIYF.

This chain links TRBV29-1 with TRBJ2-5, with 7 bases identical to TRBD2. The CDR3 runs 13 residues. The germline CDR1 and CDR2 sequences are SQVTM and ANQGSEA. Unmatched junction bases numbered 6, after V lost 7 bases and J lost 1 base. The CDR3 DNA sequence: TGCAGCGAGCGAGCGGGGACCCAAGAGACCCAGTACTTC. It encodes CSERAGTQETQYF.

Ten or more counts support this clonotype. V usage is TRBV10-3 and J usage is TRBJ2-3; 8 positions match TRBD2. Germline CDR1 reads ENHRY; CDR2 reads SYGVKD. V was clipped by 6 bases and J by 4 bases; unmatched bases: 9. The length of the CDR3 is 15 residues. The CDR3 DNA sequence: TGTGCCATCAGCCCCCCCGGGGGGGCGGCAGATACGCAGTATTTT. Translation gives CAISPPGGAADTQYF.

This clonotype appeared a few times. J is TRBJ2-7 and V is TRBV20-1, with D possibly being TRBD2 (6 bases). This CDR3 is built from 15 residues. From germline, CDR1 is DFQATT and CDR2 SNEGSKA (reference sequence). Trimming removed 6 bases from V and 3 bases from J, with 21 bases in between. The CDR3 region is CSALWRGRAFYEQYF. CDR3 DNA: TGCAGTGCCCTCTGGAGGGGTAGGGCATTCTACGAGCAGTACTTC.

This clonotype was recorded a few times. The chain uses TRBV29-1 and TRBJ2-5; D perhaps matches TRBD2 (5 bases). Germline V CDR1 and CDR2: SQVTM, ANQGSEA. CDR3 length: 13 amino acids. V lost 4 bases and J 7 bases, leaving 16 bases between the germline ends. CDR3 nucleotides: TGCAGCGTTGGAGGGCTAGAGATGGCGACCCAGTACTTC. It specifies CSVGGLEMATQYF.

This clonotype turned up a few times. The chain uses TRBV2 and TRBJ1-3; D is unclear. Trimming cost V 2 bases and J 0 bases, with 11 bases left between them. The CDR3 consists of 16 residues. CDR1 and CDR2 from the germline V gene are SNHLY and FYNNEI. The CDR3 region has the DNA TGTGCCAGCAGTGAAAGACGGCAGGTCTCTGGAAACACCATATATTTT. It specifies CASSERRQVSGNTIYF.

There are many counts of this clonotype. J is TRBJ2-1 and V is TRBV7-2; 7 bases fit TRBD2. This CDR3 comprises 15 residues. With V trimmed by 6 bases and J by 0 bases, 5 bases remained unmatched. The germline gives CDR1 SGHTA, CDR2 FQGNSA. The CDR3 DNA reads TGTGCCAGCAGTCGGGAGGTTGCCTCCTACAATGAGCAGTTCTTC. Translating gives CASSREVASYNEQFF. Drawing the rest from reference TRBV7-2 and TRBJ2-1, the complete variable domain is GAGVSQSPSNKVTEKGKDVELRCDPISGHTALYWYRQSLGQGLEFLIYFQGNSAPDKSGLPSDRFSAERTGGSVSTLTIQRTQQEDSAVYLCASSREVASYNEQFFGPGTRLTVL.

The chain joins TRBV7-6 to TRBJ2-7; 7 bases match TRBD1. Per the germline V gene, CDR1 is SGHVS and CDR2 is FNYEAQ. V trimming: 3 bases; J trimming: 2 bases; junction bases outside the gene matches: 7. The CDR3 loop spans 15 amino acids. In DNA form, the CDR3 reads TGTGCCAGCAGCTTCTCCCAGGGGGATACCTACGAGCAGTACTTC. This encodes CASSFSQGDTYEQYF. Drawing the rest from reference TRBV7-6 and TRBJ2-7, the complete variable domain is GAGVSQSPRYKVTKRGQDVALRCDPISGHVSLYWYRQALGQGPEFLTYFNYEAQQDKSGLPNDRFSAERPEGSISTLTIQRTEQRDSAMYRCASSFSQGDTYEQYFGPGTRLTVT.

The CDR3 DNA is TGCAGTGCGCCAATCACAGGGGGCCATGAAAAACTGTTTTTT. The encoded protein is CSAPITGGHEKLFF. V is TRBV20-1 and J is TRBJ1-4; 9 nucleotides agree with TRBD1. Germline V CDR1 and CDR2: DFQATT, SNEGSKA (reference sequence). V lost 6 bases to trimming and J lost 6 bases; unmatched junction nucleotides: 8. CDR3 length: 14 residues.

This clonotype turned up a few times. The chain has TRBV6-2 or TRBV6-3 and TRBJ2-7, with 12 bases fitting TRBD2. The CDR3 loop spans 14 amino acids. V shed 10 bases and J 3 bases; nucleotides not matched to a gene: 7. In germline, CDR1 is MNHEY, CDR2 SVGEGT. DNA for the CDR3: TGTGCCACCAGACTAGCGGGGGCGGGCTACGAGCAGTACTTC. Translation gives CATRLAGAGYEQYF.